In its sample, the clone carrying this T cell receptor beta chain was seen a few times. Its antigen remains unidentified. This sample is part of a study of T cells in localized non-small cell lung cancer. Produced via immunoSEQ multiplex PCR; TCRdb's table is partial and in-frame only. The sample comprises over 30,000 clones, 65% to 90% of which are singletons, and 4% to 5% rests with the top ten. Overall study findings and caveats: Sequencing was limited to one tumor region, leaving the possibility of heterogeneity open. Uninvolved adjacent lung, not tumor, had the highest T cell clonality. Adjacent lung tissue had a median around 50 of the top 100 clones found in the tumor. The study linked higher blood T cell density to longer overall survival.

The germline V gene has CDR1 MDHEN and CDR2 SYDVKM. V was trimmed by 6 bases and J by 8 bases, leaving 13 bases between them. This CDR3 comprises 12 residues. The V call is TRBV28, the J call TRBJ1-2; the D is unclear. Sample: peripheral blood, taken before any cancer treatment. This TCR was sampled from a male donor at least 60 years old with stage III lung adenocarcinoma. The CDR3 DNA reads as TGTGCCAGCAGCTATACTAATCGGGGCTACACCTTC. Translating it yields CASSYTNRGYTF.